Listed below are T cell receptor beta chains from one sample, sequenced in a study of T cell repertoires in cytomegalovirus infection. In TCRdb, the reads were re-called with MiXCR into one record per CDR3 protein. The table lists a few hundred thousand distinct CDR3 sequences, 15% to 20% of them singletons, with 8.7% in the top ten. The material sequenced was PBMCs. The receptor source for this set is a human donor in good health (CMV status not recorded). Some clones in this sample may be carry-over from other donors' samples. Each CDR3 is given with its conserved first and last residue. The order of the fields is J gene, D gene, clone size, V gene, CDR3 protein, CDR3 DNA. D genes are given only for firm matches. Clone size is shown for a subset of rows, as once, few, many or a class of expanded clone.

>TRBJ2-5|.|many|TRBV7-2
CASSIMGGQETQYF
TGTGCCAGCAGCATCATGGGGGGCCAAGAGACCCAGTACTTC
>TRBJ2-7|.|many|TRBV10-3
CAISESLGTGPNF
TGTGCCATCAGTGAGTCCCTCGGGACGGGGCCCAACTTC
>TRBJ1-1|.|many|TRBV7-2
CASSRNGGTEAFF
TGTGCCAGCAGCAGGAACGGAGGAACTGAAGCTTTCTTT
>TRBJ2-7|TRBD2|.|TRBV20-1
CSALGLAGVGEQYF
TGCAGTGCCCTGGGACTAGCGGGAGTCGGCGAGCAGTACTTC
>TRBJ1-4|.|.|TRBV20-1
CSARVYEKLFF
TGCAGTGCTAGAGTGTACGAAAAACTGTTTTTT
>TRBJ1-5|TRBD1|many|TRBV4-1
CASSQGRGQQPQHF
TGCGCCAGCAGCCAAGGCAGGGGGCAGCAGCCCCAGCATTTT
>TRBJ2-7|TRBD2|.|TRBV20-1
CSASPGLAAYEQYF
TGCAGTGCTTCTCCGGGACTAGCCGCCTACGAGCAGTACTTC
>TRBJ2-7|.|many|TRBV6-1
CASSSVVFEQYF
TGTGCCAGCAGTTCAGTGGTTTTCGAGCAGTACTTC
>TRBJ2-1|.|few|TRBV7-2
CASSLAGTAPNEQFF
TGTGCCAGCAGCTTAGCGGGCACCGCGCCTAATGAGCAGTTCTTC
>TRBJ2-7|.|few|TRBV15
CATSRGGGQVVEQYF
TGTGCCACCAGCAGAGGGGGTGGCCAGGTCGTCGAGCAGTACTTC
>TRBJ2-3|.|few|TRBV7-9
CASIGERADTQYF
TGTGCCAGCATCGGGGAGAGGGCAGATACGCAGTATTTT
>TRBJ1-2|.|.|TRBV7-2
CASTTEDGYTF
TGTGCCAGCACGACAGAGGATGGCTACACCTTC
>TRBJ2-3|TRBD2|.|TRBV19
CASSIIGGGPTDTQYF
TGTGCCAGTAGTATTATAGGCGGGGGACCCACAGATACGCAGTATTTT
>TRBJ1-6|.|.|TRBV2
CASSERTANNSPLHF
TGTGCCAGCAGTGAAAGGACAGCAAATAATTCACCCCTCCACTTT
>TRBJ2-5|TRBD2|few|TRBV12-3/TRBV12-4
CASSASGLFLGAQYF
TGTGCCAGCAGTGCCTCGGGACTATTCCTCGGGGCCCAGTACTTC
>TRBJ2-5|TRBD2|many|TRBV25-1
CASSVPPSGGGETQYF
TGTGCCAGCAGTGTCCCCCCTAGCGGGGGGGGGGAGACCCAGTACTTC
>TRBJ2-7|TRBD2|.|TRBV12-3/TRBV12-4
CASSLTSTSWNPYEQYF
TGTGCCAGCAGTTTAACATCGACTAGCTGGAACCCCTACGAGCAGTACTTC
>TRBJ2-6|.|few|TRBV10-3
CAISESPPSGANVLTF
TGTGCCATCAGTGAGTCCCCTCCCTCTGGGGCCAACGTCCTGACTTTC
>TRBJ1-1|.|many|TRBV5-5
CASSLFAELLNTEAFF
TGTGCCAGCAGCTTGTTCGCGGAACTTCTGAACACTGAAGCTTTCTTT
>TRBJ2-7|.|.|TRBV7-2
CASSLAGSYYEQYF
TGTGCCAGCAGCTTAGCGGGAAGCTACTACGAGCAGTACTTC
>TRBJ2-7|.|.|TRBV14
CASSLDSYDEQYF
TGTGCCAGCAGCTTGGACAGTTACGACGAGCAGTACTTC
>TRBJ1-5|.|few|TRBV7-9
CASSLNDQPQHF
TGTGCCAGCAGCCTTAATGATCAGCCCCAGCATTTT
>TRBJ2-7|.|few|TRBV20-1
CSALSPTLATGEQYF
TGCAGTGCTCTCAGTCCAACACTAGCTACGGGCGAGCAGTACTTC
>TRBJ2-2|.|.|TRBV7-9
CASSLVGAVELFF
TGTGCCAGCAGCTTAGTTGGGGCCGTGGAGCTGTTTTTT
>TRBJ1-3|TRBD1|many|TRBV7-2
CASSLRTGGFSGNTIYF
TGTGCCAGCAGCTTGAGGACAGGGGGATTCTCTGGAAACACCATATATTTT
>TRBJ2-1|TRBD2|.|TRBV7-6
CASSSLSGRGHNEQFF
TGTGCCAGCAGCTCCCTTAGCGGGAGGGGACACAATGAGCAGTTCTTC
>TRBJ2-7|.|many|TRBV12-3/TRBV12-4
CASTMTGSSYEQYF
TGTGCCAGCACGATGACCGGTAGCTCCTACGAGCAGTACTTC
>TRBJ1-2|.|.|TRBV7-9
CASSPPGISNYGYTF
TGTGCCAGCAGCCCCCCAGGGATCTCAAACTATGGCTACACCTTC
>TRBJ2-5|.|.|TRBV27
CASSFSALETQYF
TGTGCCAGCAGTTTCAGTGCGTTAGAGACCCAGTACTTC
>TRBJ2-1|.|.|TRBV14
CASSPFRSGEQFF
TGTGCCAGCAGCCCGTTTAGGTCTGGTGAGCAGTTCTTC
>TRBJ2-1|.|.|TRBV5-1
CASSLGTVGAEQFF
TGCGCCAGCAGCTTGGGGACTGTAGGGGCTGAGCAGTTCTTC
>TRBJ2-5|.|many|TRBV7-8
CASSLIPLFGIKSRETQYF
TGTGCCAGCAGCTTAATCCCCCTATTCGGGATAAAAAGTAGAGAGACCCAGTACTTC
>TRBJ2-5|TRBD2|many|TRBV7-2
CASSLGGTSGAETQYF
TGTGCCAGCAGCTTAGGCGGGACTAGCGGGGCAGAGACCCAGTACTTC
>TRBJ2-3|TRBD2|few|TRBV20-1
CGLAGDADTQYF
TGCGGACTAGCGGGAGACGCAGATACGCAGTATTTT
>TRBJ1-2|.|.|TRBV12-3/TRBV12-4
CASTPPGQHGYTF
TGTGCCAGCACCCCCCCAGGACAGCATGGCTACACCTTC
>TRBJ1-6|TRBD1|many|TRBV12-3/TRBV12-4
CASTLTGSVSPLHF
TGTGCCAGCACCCTGACAGGGTCGGTTTCACCCCTCCACTTT
>TRBJ2-1|TRBD2|.|TRBV19
CASSATGLAGIVEQFF
TGTGCCAGTAGTGCAACGGGACTAGCGGGAATAGTTGAGCAGTTCTTC